Listed here are 2 T cell receptor beta chains from one sample, sequenced in a study of T cells in Graves' hyperthyroidism and ophthalmopathy (dated by TCRdb to between 2018 and 2021). The method was multiplex PCR. The data were produced on an Illumina HiSeq 2000. The TCR beta CDR3 regions were amplified from RNA transcripts. The first round of RT-PCR for the TCR CDR3 was performed with the HTBI primer set and the Qiagen OneStep RT-PCR kit. TCRdb ran its own pipeline on the public reads, namely fastp trimming at Q25 and MiXCR clone calling, and kept in-frame beta chains. Every CDR3 protein is listed once, alongside the most common genes and DNA of its rows. This sample holds about 400,000 distinct CDR3 sequences; around a sixth were observed only once. In total, the top ten clones hold roughly an eighth of the sample. The sequenced sample was blood. These receptor sequences come from a woman aged 18-35 years with Graves' hyperthyroidism.

The chain links TRBV11-1 to TRBJ2-6; TRBD1 aligns across 9 bases. CDR3 length: 21 amino acids. V dropped 1 base and J dropped 2; count of bases not matched to a gene: 15. The germline V gene encodes CDR1 SGHAT and CDR2 FQDESV (reference sequence). CDR3 residues: CASSLGRTIKQGATGANVLTF. CDR3 DNA sequence: TGTGCCAGCAGCTTAGGTCGGACTATTAAACAGGGGGCAACTGGGGCCAACGTCCTGACTTTC.

In its sample, this clonotype was seen many times. The chain couples TRBV24-1 to TRBJ1-2; D not resolved. Between the trimmed V and J ends, which lost 0 bases and 6 bases, there was a span of 4 bases. Germline-derived CDR1 and CDR2 are KGHDR and SFDVKD. The CDR3 is 12 amino acids. CDR3 nucleotides: TGTGCCACCAGTGATTTGGCAGATGGCTACACCTTC. It yields the protein CATSDLADGYTF.